These 19 T cell receptor beta chains came from one sample sequenced in a study of blood T cells in healthy people across ages. Primers used in a second PCR of roughly 6 to 11 cycles were a sample-barcoded 5' primer and a J-beta primer mix. TCRdb itself ran the 5' RACE reads through MiXCR, one entry per CDR3 protein. Of 800,000 to 950,000 distinct CDR3 sequences listed, just under 30% are singletons. This sample also appeared in a second study, on T cells of mothers and their children.

Sequenced: blood. Receptors originate from a middle-aged woman in good health.

The V and J genes are TRBV4-3 and TRBJ1-1; no clear D gene. The CDR3 covers 14 residues. Deletions cut 1 base from V and 3 bases from J, with 9 bases between. Germline CDR1 reads LGHNA; CDR2 reads YSLEER. Here the CDR3 reads CASSQGITDTEAFF. As DNA, the CDR3 is TGCGCCAGCAGCCAAGGGATCACGGACACTGAAGCTTTCTTT.

This clonotype was counted between two and nine times. V and J are TRBV2 and TRBJ2-5, with 11 bases aligning to TRBD2. The CDR3 covers 15 residues. Germline CDR1 is SNHLY and CDR2 is FYNNEI. The junction had 11 bases not matched to a gene; V was cut back by 10 bases and J by 4 bases. The CDR3 DNA sequence: TGTGCCACTGTCCCGGGACTAGCGGTTCGAGAGACCCAGTACTTC. This gives the protein CATVPGLAVRETQYF.

Comments on this clonotype: This may arise from a read error, as a much more abundant clone is one base away. CDR3 bases: TGCGCCAGCAGCTGGACGGGGTTAGAGGGTGAAGCTTTCTTT. This codes for CASSWTGLEGEAFF. The chain recombines TRBV5-1 with TRBJ1-1; D gene unclear. Germline CDR1 and CDR2: SGHRS and YFSETQ. The V and J ends lost 3 bases and 7 bases respectively, with 16 bases between them. The CDR3 is 14 residues long.

This clonotype was found a few times. The genes are TRBV3-1 and TRBJ2-7; 8 bases are a match to TRBD1. V gave up 0 bases and J gave up 2 bases; unmatched junction bases: 6. Germline V lookup: CDR1 LGHDT, CDR2 YNNKEL (reference sequence). CDR3 length: 16 amino acids. The CDR3 here is CASSQDGDRNPYEQYF. CDR3 in DNA: TGTGCCAGCAGCCAAGACGGGGACAGGAACCCCTACGAGCAGTACTTC.

The chain is built from TRBV5-1 and TRBJ2-3; D may be TRBD2 (5 bases). The CDR3 length is 16 residues. The germline V and J ends were trimmed by 0 bases and 0 bases, with 11 bases remaining between them. The V gene's germline CDR1 is SGHRS and CDR2 YFSETQ. This CDR3 reads CASSLVSGSSTDTQYF. The CDR3 bases are TGCGCCAGCAGCTTGGTGAGCGGATCTAGCACAGATACGCAGTATTTT. Drawing the rest from reference TRBV5-1 and TRBJ2-3, the complete variable domain is KAGVTQTPRYLIKTRGQQVTLSCSPISGHRSVSWYQQTPGQGLQFLFEYFSETQRNKGNFPGRFSGRQFSNSRSEMNVSTLELGDSALYLCASSLVSGSSTDTQYFGPGTRLTVL.

In its sample, this clonotype was seen many times. The V call is TRBV29-1, the J call TRBJ2-7; TRBD1 matches at 7 bases. CDR1 SQVTM and CDR2 ANQGSEA come from the germline V gene. This CDR3 is 15 amino acids long. V dropped 5 bases and J dropped 1; count of bases not matched to a gene: 11. The CDR3: CSVKGGQFLSYEQYF. DNA for the CDR3: TGCAGCGTTAAAGGGGGACAGTTCCTTTCCTACGAGCAGTACTTC.

CDR3 in amino acids: CASSPERLAGRFF. The CDR3 DNA is TGTGCCAGCAGCCCCGAACGACTAGCGGGTAGGTTCTTC. The rearrangement uses TRBV4-2 and TRBJ2-1; 10 nucleotides agree with TRBD2. Per germline, CDR1 LGHNA and CDR2 YNFKEQ. This CDR3 has 13 residues. V lost 4 bases, J lost 15 bases, and 9 bases stayed unmatched.

At least ten counts were recorded for this clonotype. CDR3 sequence reads: CSASVGFSGANVLTF. The CDR3 DNA reads TGCAGTGCTAGTGTCGGATTTTCTGGGGCCAACGTCCTGACTTTC. The chain uses TRBV20-1 and TRBJ2-6, with D unclear. Germline values: CDR1 DFQATT, CDR2 SNEGSKA (reference sequence). Trimming removed 3 bases at V and 1 base at J, with 10 bases between. The CDR3 has 15 residues.

This clonotype was seen only a few times. The V call is TRBV5-6, the J call TRBJ1-4; no clear D. Trimming cost V 4 bases and J 0 bases, with 10 bases left between them. There are 15 residues in the CDR3. Per germline, CDR1 SGHDT and CDR2 YYEEEE. In nucleotides, the CDR3 is TGTGCCAGCAGCAATGGCCAGACAACTAATGAAAAACTGTTTTTT. Its protein product is CASSNGQTTNEKLFF.

As concerns this clonotype: At one of its ends the junction is not consistent with the germline gene, which may arise from a read error. The V call is TRBV12-3 or TRBV12-4, the J call TRBJ1-2, with TRBD1 identical over 10 bases. The length of the CDR3 is 16 residues. The CDR3 here is CASSLGGQGRTYDYTF. DNA of the CDR3: TGTGCCAGCAGTTTAGGGGGACAGGGGCGAACCTATGACTACACCTTC.

This clonotype was found many times. Here the CDR3 DNA reads TGTGCCAGCAGTTCCCCATTGGAGATCTACTACGAGCAGTACTTC. The encoded protein is CASSSPLEIYYEQYF. The rearrangement uses TRBV28 and TRBJ2-7; D gene unclear. From germline, CDR1 is MDHEN and CDR2 SYDVKM. The CDR3 consists of 15 residues. The V end was cut by 4 bases, the J end by 3 bases, with 16 bases between.

In its sample, this clonotype was seen many times. The rearrangement joins TRBV6-1 to TRBJ1-6; 7 positions agree with TRBD1. CDR3 length: 16 amino acids. The V and J ends lost 7 bases and 6 bases, in that order; junction bases with no gene match: 12. Germline values: CDR1 MNHNS, CDR2 SASEGT. CDR3 protein: CASTRTATGTNSPLHF. The CDR3, as DNA: TGTGCCAGCACCCGAACCGCGACAGGGACTAATTCACCCCTCCACTTT.

This clonotype was picked up many times. J is TRBJ2-7 and V is TRBV20-1, with D possibly TRBD1 on 5 matching bases. V gave up 2 bases and J gave up 1 base, with 12 bases separating them. Germline V gene lookup returns CDR1 DFQATT and CDR2 SNEGSKA (reference sequence). The CDR3 loop spans 14 amino acids. CDR3: CSARPQGRSYEQYF. CDR3 sequence (DNA): TGCAGTGCTAGACCGCAGGGTAGGTCCTACGAGCAGTACTTC.

This sequence joins TRBV7-2 and TRBJ1-1; tentative D call: TRBD1 (5 bases). Germline-derived CDR1 and CDR2 are SGHTA and FQGNSA. V was cut by 5 bases and J by 6 bases, with 19 bases left in between. The CDR3 consists of 15 residues. The CDR3 loop is CASSSYLTATPEAFF. DNA of the CDR3: TGTGCCAGCAGCAGTTACCTGACAGCCACTCCTGAAGCTTTCTTT. Filled out from reference TRBV7-2 and TRBJ1-1, the complete variable domain reads GAGVSQSPSNKVTEKGKDVELRCDPISGHTALYWYRQSLGQGLEFLIYFQGNSAPDKSGLPSDRFSAERTGGSVSTLTIQRTQQEDSAVYLCASSSYLTATPEAFFGQGTRLTVV.

This clonotype occurred many times. This chain joins TRBV20-1 and TRBJ1-1, with D unclear. This CDR3 has 13 amino acids. Trimming removed 0 bases at V and 0 bases at J, with 5 bases between. The germline V gene has CDR1 DFQATT and CDR2 SNEGSKA (reference sequence). CDR3 amino acids: CSARDRLNTEAFF. CDR3 DNA: TGCAGTGCTAGAGATAGACTGAACACTGAAGCTTTCTTT.

The chain carries TRBV19 and TRBJ2-1; TRBD2 matches 8 bases. CDR1 is LNHDA and CDR2 is SQIVND in the germline V gene (reference sequence). The CDR3 loop spans 15 amino acids. V lost 1 base, J lost 9 bases, and 8 bases stayed unmatched. The DNA for the CDR3 is TGTGCCAGTAGTATAGTGGCAGCGGGGGAGGGTGAGCAGTTCTTC. Amino acids: CASSIVAAGEGEQFF.

V usage is TRBV7-9 and J usage is TRBJ1-2, with D maybe TRBD1 (5 bases). With 1 base removed from V and 8 bases from J, the gap between germline ends came to 20 bases. The CDR3 loop spans 16 amino acids. Per germline, CDR1 SEHNR and CDR2 FQNEAQ (reference sequence). CDR3 coding DNA: TGTGCCAGCAGCTTAGACGTGAGATGGGCAGGGTACGGCTACACCTTC. Translation gives CASSLDVRWAGYGYTF.

This clonotype has just a few counts. The genes are TRBV5-1 and TRBJ2-5, with TRBD2 identical over 7 bases. The CDR3 totals 17 residues. Trimming removed 4 bases from V and 11 bases from J; junction bases left unmatched: 23. Per the germline V gene, CDR1 is SGHRS and CDR2 is YFSETQ. The CDR3 bases are TGCGCCAGCAGCCCCCGAACCATCGGACTAGGTTTTGATGAGCAGTACTTC. It encodes CASSPRTIGLGFDEQYF.

The chain employs TRBV20-1 and TRBJ2-5, with 7 bases identical to TRBD2. TRBJ2-7 explains the end of the DNA better; the J call may be wrong. The CDR3 loop spans 15 amino acids. Germline CDR1 reads DFQATT; CDR2 reads SNEGSKA (reference sequence). The CDR3 bases are TGCAGTGCTAGAGATCGATATCTAGCGGCCTACGAGCAGTACTTC. Encoded protein: CSARDRYLAAYEQYF.